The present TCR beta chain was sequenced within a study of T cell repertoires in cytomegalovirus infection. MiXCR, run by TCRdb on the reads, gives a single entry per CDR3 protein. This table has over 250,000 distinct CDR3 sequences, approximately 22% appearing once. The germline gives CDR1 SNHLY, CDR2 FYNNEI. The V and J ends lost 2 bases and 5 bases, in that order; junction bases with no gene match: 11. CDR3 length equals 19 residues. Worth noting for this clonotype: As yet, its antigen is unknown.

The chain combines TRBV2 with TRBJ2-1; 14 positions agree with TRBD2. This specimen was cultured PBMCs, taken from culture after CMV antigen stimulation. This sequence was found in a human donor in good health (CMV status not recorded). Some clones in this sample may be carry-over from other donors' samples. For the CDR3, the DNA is TGTGCCAGCAGTGAAACCCGACTAGCGGGAGGGCCTTCGGACAATGAGCAGTTCTTC. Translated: CASSETRLAGGPSDNEQFF. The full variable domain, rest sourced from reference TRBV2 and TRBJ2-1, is EPEVTQTPSHQVTQMGQEVILRCVPISNHLYFYWYRQILGQKVEFLVSFYNNEISEKSEIFDDQFSVERPDGSNFTLKIRSTKLEDSAMYFCASSETRLAGGPSDNEQFFGPGTRLTVL.